This T cell receptor beta chain was sequenced for a study of T cell repertoires in cytomegalovirus infection. Overall study: CMV infection together with matching HLA type was indicated by public TCR beta signatures.

TCRdb recomputed calls from the reads with MiXCR, one row per CDR3 protein. The repertoire includes 740,000 or so distinct CDR3 sequences, 35% to 45% of them detected once, and around 2.8% sits in the top ten. V gave up 3 bases and J gave up 7 bases, with 17 bases separating them. The length of the CDR3 is 14 residues. CDR1 SGHNT and CDR2 YYREEE come from the germline V gene (reference sequence). A few counts support this clonotype. Sample: PBMCs. The TCR comes from a human donor in good health (CMV status not recorded). Some clones in this sample may be carry-over from other donors' samples. The chain joins TRBV5-4 to TRBJ2-7; the D call may be TRBD1 or TRBD2 (5 bases each). The DNA for the CDR3 is TGTGCCAGCAGCTCGGGACCTCGGCCGGTTGAGCAGTACTTC. As protein: CASSSGPRPVEQYF.